This TCR beta chain was documented in a study of cytomegalovirus exposure and HLA in healthy donors (dated by TCRdb to about 2017). With respect to the entire study: In an earlier analysis of fewer than 750 of the donors, around 300 Gb of sequence data and approximately 100 million unique TCR beta sequences from about 179 million T cells were reported. Roughly 300 gigabases of sequencing data and 75 million to 85 million unique TCR sequences made up an early release that covered several hundred HLA-typed donors. Of the roughly 390 genotyped donors, 81% were placed in the genetic ancestry cluster associated with self-reported Caucasian donors. The aim of the study was to test whether cataloging public T cell receptors could identify signatures of past pathogen exposure. The study used immunosequencing to profile the T cell repertoires of approximately 650 subjects and linked those repertoires to cytomegalovirus serostatus. Besides the first cohort of approximately 710 subjects, a separate validation cohort made up of 120 different subjects was used. High-throughput TCR immunosequencing, statistical association of individual TCRs with disease status, and machine learning were combined to predict cytomegalovirus infection status. A later analysis re-analyzed previously published TCR beta repertoires from several hundred donors and added high-resolution HLA genotyping to study TCR occurrence patterns. The later analysis used no new phenotypic data to find candidate immune exposures, relying instead on TCR beta sequences and their occurrence across donors. An earlier analysis of approximately 580 of the donors used high-throughput TCR beta sequencing to judge whether each TCR beta V gene segment behaved as functional or pseudogenic. Alongside the repertoire data, information on donor age, sex, ethnicity and CMV serostatus was compiled. Genome-wide SNP genotypes for about 65% of the roughly 670 donors were used in a later genetic analysis, which treated that subset as a discovery cohort. Every discovery cohort repertoire had been produced on one sequencing platform. Both class I and class II loci were covered by HLA typing, at four-digit resolution. Typing coverage varied by locus: about 620-630 donors for A, B, C, DRB1 and DQB1; around 560 for DQA1; around 570 for DPA1; around 450 for DPB1. Four to six DR-DQ haplotypes were handled as single units for association and clustering because linkage in the cohort was strong. Among some 400 genotyped donors of the cohort, an average of approximately 240,000 unique TCR beta nucleotide sequences was sequenced per donor, of which roughly 17% were non-productive.

Comment on this clone: Its antigen remains unidentified.

The library relied on the immunoSEQ multiplex PCR assay. For the multiplex PCR, a mixture combining 60 forward primers for TCR Vbeta segments and 13 reverse primers for TCR Jbeta segments was used. The CDR3 region of rearranged TCR beta genes was amplified from genomic DNA with a multiplex PCR assay. The Illumina HiSeq System was used to sequence the amplified TCR beta libraries as 87-base-pair reads. In the authors' own workflow: Across the 640 or so repertoires, a later analysis counted 78 million or so unique TCR beta chains, approximately 10 million of which were shared by at least two donors. A nearest-neighbor algorithm error-corrected the raw reads and collapsed the reads into unique sequences, merging closely related sequences to remove PCR and sequencing errors. CDR3 sequences were aligned to IMGT reference sequences to assign V, D and J gene segments. For a sequence to be retained, a match of at least six nucleotides was required to both a V gene segment and a J gene segment. Rearrangements were called productive when the CDR3 lacked stop codons and stayed in frame with V and J; all others were non-productive. Following IMGT convention, CDR3 was defined as the stretch from the second conserved V-encoded cysteine to the conserved J-encoded phenylalanine. The earlier analysis of about 640 of the donors excluded any sequence lacking an unambiguous match to a single V gene segment. An earlier analysis of 450 to 650 of the donors called V segments functional above 56.7% productive rearrangements and segregating when the between-donor standard deviation exceeded 5%. A statistical classification framework was developed to diagnose cytomegalovirus status using the catalog of TCR beta chain sequences. In a later analysis, TCR nucleotide sequences were compared against IMGT/GENE-DB human TR gene sequences so that V and J genes could be assigned. The TCRdist pipeline was used in a later analysis to assign CDR3 sequences and most-parsimonious VDJ recombination scenarios. In a later analysis, every TCR beta chain was defined by the combination of its CDR3 amino acid sequence and its V-gene family, and reads without a unique V-gene family were dropped. A later analysis removed several hundred highly shared, low-generation-probability nucleotide sequences to deal with suspected cross-contamination and a sequencing artifact. For each public chain, a later analysis derived a clonal expansion index from normalized ranks of inferred template counts within each repertoire. Generation probabilities in a later analysis came from a VDJ recombination model fitted to out-of-frame rearrangements, and those results were checked against IGoR. Hypergeometric tests were used in a later analysis to score TCR-TCR, TCR-HLA and TCR-CMV co-occurrence, with a repertoire-size bias correction applied to the TCR pairs. A later analysis estimated false discovery rates by permuting HLA or CMV assignments 20 times. In a later analysis, co-occurring TCRs were grouped using DBSCAN, and TCRdist sequence similarity was added for clustering within HLA-allele-positive subsets. Repertoires with fewer than 30,000 or more than 120,000 public chains, plus five repertoires with anomalous nucleotide sharing, were excluded from co-occurrence clustering. TCRdb took this table from immuneACCESS and kept in-frame rearrangements with V and J called. Such tables lack part of the clones; where checked against another copy, unresolved V genes explain under half of the gap, and the rest is unexplained. The DNA gave D and trimming, while V, J and clone size come from that table. The table of this sample itemizes 150,000 to 200,000 clones. The biggest ten clones account for about 6.5% of the sample.

The cohort was made up of under 800 healthy bone marrow donors. At the time of sampling, all cohort members were nominally healthy, though unrecorded immune exposures were likely present. The donor was CMV seronegative and belonged to the group of 380 or so seronegative cohort members. Every donor gave a peripheral blood sample, and the peripheral blood mononuclear cells from that sample were used for TCR beta sequencing. Genomic DNA extraction from the blood cell samples was performed with the Qiagen DNeasy Blood Extraction Kit. CDR1 SQVTM and CDR2 ANQGSEA were looked up in the germline V gene. Counted from cysteine to phenylalanine, this CDR3 has 14 amino acids. The CDR3 DNA has 42 bases and is translated from base 1. At the junction V is shortened by 1 base and J by 8 bases; bases outside the gene matches: 9. Broader findings and caveats from the paper: For the cohort, immune exposure information was limited to CMV serostatus. An association between a missense DCLRE1C variant and V-gene and J-gene trimming of TCR beta chains was found in a later genetic analysis and replicated in an independent cohort. In this cohort, only TCR beta chains were sequenced, and detectable features were limited by the absence of alpha or paired-chain data. In both the original and validation cohorts, the classifier was reported to diagnose cytomegalovirus status with high specificity and sensitivity. According to the authors, the approach could potentially be generalized to other disease states and immunological phenotypes. Most TCR sequences were seen in very few donors, while some public TCRs were found in many individuals. Specific HLA alleles were associated with over 15,000 TCR beta sequences at a false discovery rate of 0.05 in a later analysis. A later analysis found that TCR association rates varied across HLA loci, with DRB1 alleles showing the most associated TCRs and HLA-C alleles the fewest. In vitro tests confirmed that a few of the cytomegalovirus-associated TCR beta chains recognize cytomegalovirus antigens. A total of around 150 TCR beta chains were listed by the study as associated with cytomegalovirus. Because HLA typing was unavailable for some donors at each locus, only the typed subset was used in association tests. Correlated functional status among segregating V segments might be attributable to linkage disequilibrium, but an unknown experimental factor could not be ruled out. Compared with the roughly 720-donor mean, donors in an Asian-associated ancestry cluster had fewer N-insertions in productive TCRs, according to a later genetic analysis. A later analysis found that most CMV-associated TCR beta chains appeared HLA-restricted, with HLA associations seemingly driven largely by CMV exposure. Roughly uniform sequencing depth across donors was assumed in presence/absence analyses, although this assumption may not hold. A group of highly shared sequence variants was considered likely to be a technical artifact of the sequencing pipeline. When HLA alleles, especially DR and DQ, strongly co-occurred, attributing TCR associations to individual alleles was difficult. A later analysis found that HLA-associated TCR beta chains were more clonally expanded and had lower generation probabilities than equally common non-associated chains. A further reported finding was that TCR beta sequences accurately predicted the HLA-A and HLA-B alleles for most subjects in the first cohort. Broadly in line with IMGT annotations, most TCR beta V segments showed up in productive rearrangements about 87% or about 30% of the time in an earlier analysis of several hundred of the donors. Some IMGT-functional V segments, including TRBV6-2 and TRBV6-3, could not be distinguished by the 87-base-pair reads and were therefore excluded. Because counts were too low, fewer than 20 rarely observed V segments, including chromosome 9 orphons, were excluded from the earlier analysis of around 640 of the donors. In a later analysis, several top co-occurrence clusters were reported to appear linked to parvovirus B19, influenza, CMV and Epstein-Barr virus.

This TCR came from a man aged 30 to 39 in good health and CMV-seronegative. Rearrangement joined TRBV29-1 to TRBJ1-2, and 8 junctional nucleotides match TRBD1. The sequencing input was PBMCs. DNA sequence: TGCAGCGTTGAAGGTAACCAGGGGGCGCGCGGCTACACCTTC. Its protein is CSVEGNQGARGYTF.